The 29 T cell receptor beta chains below all came from one sample that was sequenced in a study of cytotoxic CD8 clonotypes in ibrutinib-treated CLL. Assay: immunoSEQ multiplex PCR; the TCRdb copy retains only in-frame clones and omits some. The table includes some 130,000 clones, approximately 89% detected once. Source: PBMCs, taken after 12 months of ibrutinib treatment. These receptors were taken from a human donor with chronic lymphocytic leukemia.

A single count supports this clone. V gene TRBV10-2 combines with J gene TRBJ1-5, with 8 bases fitting TRBD1. Per germline, CDR1 WSHSY and CDR2 SAAADI. The ends lost 10 bases at V and 3 bases at J; junction bases unmatched: 5. CDR3 length: 13 residues. The chain's CDR3 is CATRQGTNQPQHF. The DNA for the CDR3 is TGCGCCACAAGACAGGGGACCAATCAGCCCCAGCATTTT.

The J gene is TRBJ1-1, the V gene TRBV18; D not resolved. V lost 2 bases to trimming and J lost 1 base, with 5 bases between them. The CDR3 loop spans 13 amino acids. Germline CDR1 and CDR2: KGHSH and LQKENI. This CDR3 is CASSPTRNTEAFF. The CDR3 DNA sequence: TGTGCCAGCTCACCAACTAGGAACACTGAAGCTTTCTTT.

This sequence joins TRBV5-6 and TRBJ2-5; TRBD1 matches at 9 bases. The CDR3 has 14 amino acids. Germline trimming cut 4 bases from V and 4 bases from J; bases unmatched to any gene: 5. Germline CDR1 SGHDT, CDR2 YYEEEE. The DNA for the CDR3 is TGTGCCAGCAGCATGGGGACAGGGCGAGAGACCCAGTACTTC. This codes for CASSMGTGRETQYF.

J is TRBJ2-7 and V is TRBV14; 10 nucleotides align to TRBD2. Germline CDR1 is SGHDN and CDR2 is FVKESK. V gave up 1 base and J gave up 4 bases; unmatched junction bases: 10. This CDR3 spans 17 amino acids. DNA of the CDR3: TGTGCCAGCAGCCAAGGGGCTAGCGGGAGCGCGAGGTACGAGCAGTACTTC. Translation: CASSQGASGSARYEQYF.

This CDR3 reads CAISGESRGGANVLTF. The CDR3 DNA reads as TGTGCCATCAGTGGGGAATCACGTGGTGGGGCCAACGTCCTGACTTTC. The gene calls are TRBV10-3 and TRBJ2-6, with D unclear. This CDR3 spans 16 amino acids. The V and J ends lost 4 bases and 3 bases respectively, with 13 bases between them. In germline, CDR1 is ENHRY, CDR2 SYGVKD.

V is TRBV7-6 and J is TRBJ2-7, with TRBD2 matching over 7 bases. The CDR3 runs 15 residues. J gave up 1 base and V 1 base, and 4 bases lay outside the gene matches. Germline loops: CDR1 SGHVS, CDR2 FNYEAQ. The CDR3 protein is CASSLEWGGSYEQYF. CDR3 nucleotide sequence: TGTGCCAGCAGCTTAGAATGGGGGGGGTCCTACGAGCAGTACTTC.

This chain joins TRBV28 and TRBJ2-4, with TRBD2 matching over 12 bases. The V gene end was trimmed by 5 bases and the J gene end by 0 bases; junction bases not matched to a gene: 17. The CDR3 has 21 residues. Germline CDR1 reads MDHEN; CDR2 reads SYDVKM. The CDR3 DNA follows: TGTGCCAGCAGTCCAAGCTCAAAGGGACTAGCGGGCAGATTAGCCAAAAACATTCAGTACTTC. Protein: CASSPSSKGLAGRLAKNIQYF.

The rearrangement joins TRBV7-9 to TRBJ2-1; no definite D call. The V gene's germline CDR1 is SEHNR and CDR2 FQNEAQ (reference sequence). V lost 0 bases, J lost 13 bases, and 10 bases lay in between. This CDR3 region has 12 residues. The CDR3 DNA reads TGTGCCAGCAGCTTAGCTACAGCTCACCAGTTCTTC. Amino acids: CASSLATAHQFF. Supplemented by reference TRBV7-9 and TRBJ2-1, the full variable domain reads DTGVSQNPRHKITKRGQNVTFRCDPISEHNRLYWYRQTLGQGPEFLTYFQNEAQLEKSRLLSDRFSAERPKGSFSTLEIQRTEQGDSAMYLCASSLATAHQFFGPGTRLTVL.

For this clone: Other DNA sequences in the sample encode the same CDR3. The chain recombines TRBV9 with TRBJ1-2; D not resolved. The V gene lost 0 bases and the J gene lost 2 bases, with 2 bases spanning the gap. CDR1 is SGDLS, CDR2 YYNGEE, per germline. The CDR3 runs to 12 residues. The CDR3: CASSVGNYGYTF. DNA for the CDR3: TGTGCCAGCAGCGTAGGGAACTATGGCTACACCTTC.

Regarding this clone: At one boundary the junction diverges from the germline segment, which might be a read error. The CDR3: CAGSLWRETQYF. The CDR3 bases are TGTGCCGGCAGTTTATGGAGGGAGACCCAGTACTTC. J is TRBJ2-5 and V is TRBV28, with D possibly matching TRBD2 (5 bases). The CDR3 covers 12 residues. Germline V gene sequence: CDR1 MDHEN, CDR2 SYDVKM.

Here the CDR3 reads CASSELRLEQYF. DNA for the CDR3: TGTGCCAGCAGCGAATTGAGACTCGAGCAGTACTTC. The V and J genes are TRBV28 and TRBJ2-7, with D unresolved. The CDR3 is 12 residues long. In germline, CDR1 is MDHEN, CDR2 SYDVKM. V dropped 6 bases and J dropped 6 bases, with 12 bases sitting between them.

The V gene is TRBV5-1, the J gene TRBJ1-1; D remains ambiguous. Trimming removed 4 bases at V and 1 base at J, with 8 bases between. Germline-derived CDR1 and CDR2 are SGHRS and YFSETQ. The CDR3 runs to 13 residues. This CDR3 reads CASSPGQNTEAFF. CDR3 coding DNA: TGCGCCAGCAGCCCGGGCCAGAACACTGAAGCTTTCTTT.

The chain is built from TRBV29-1 and TRBJ2-5, with no clear D. The germline gives CDR1 SQVTM, CDR2 ANQGSEA. This CDR3 is built from 12 residues. Trimming cost V 6 bases and J 1 base, with 9 bases left between them. The CDR3 sequence: CSVSESQETQYF. As DNA, the CDR3 is TGCAGCGTGTCAGAAAGCCAAGAGACCCAGTACTTC.

This clone was detected a few times. V gene TRBV15 combines with J gene TRBJ2-1; 8 bases agree with TRBD2. The CDR3 contains 20 residues. J was trimmed by 0 bases and V by 3 bases; bases with no gene match: 16. Germline V lookup: CDR1 LNHNV, CDR2 YYDKDF (reference sequence). The CDR3, as DNA: TGTGCCACCAGCAGGATATTTTATATAGCGGGAATAAGCTCCTACAATGAGCAGTTCTTC. It yields the protein CATSRIFYIAGISSYNEQFF. The full variable domain, in which reference TRBV15 and TRBJ2-1 provide the parts outside the CDR3, is DAMVIQNPRYQVTQFGKPVTLSCSQTLNHNVMYWYQQKSSQAPKLLFHYYDKDFNNEADTPDNFQSRRPNTSFCFLDIRSPGLGDTAMYLCATSRIFYIAGISSYNEQFFGPGTRLTVL.

This clone has a single count. The V gene is TRBV10-3, the J gene TRBJ2-5, with 7 bases matching TRBD2. The J segment lost 5 bases and the V segment lost 8 bases, leaving 8 bases of the junction unmatched. Germline-derived CDR1 and CDR2 are ENHRY and SYGVKD. The CDR3 runs 13 residues. This CDR3 reads CAIRGEAFETQYF. CDR3 DNA: TGTGCCATCCGGGGGGAAGCGTTTGAGACCCAGTACTTC.

This sequence joins TRBV12-5 and TRBJ2-7; 10 bases match TRBD1. V shed 4 bases, J shed 5 bases, and the junction held 5 bases outside the gene matches. The germline CDR1 and CDR2 sequences are LGHNT and FRNRAP. The CDR3 covers 14 residues. CDR3 sequence (DNA): TGTGCTAGTGGTTCAGACAGGGGGCCCCACGAGCAGTACTTC. Residues: CASGSDRGPHEQYF. Full variable domain (outside the CDR3, taken from reference TRBV12-5 and TRBJ2-7): DARVTQTPRHKVTEMGQEVTMRCQPILGHNTVFWYRQTMMQGLELLAYFRNRAPLDDSGMPKDRFSAEMPDATLATLKIQPSEPRDSAVYFCASGSDRGPHEQYFGPGTRLTVT.

This clone was seen only a few times. The gene calls are TRBV29-1 and TRBJ2-7; D uncertain. This CDR3 spans 12 amino acids. V dropped 2 bases and J dropped 4 bases, with 9 bases sitting between them. The germline V gene encodes CDR1 SQVTM and CDR2 ANQGSEA. The CDR3 DNA follows: TGCAGCGTTGAAACGGCGGATTACGAGCAGTACTTC. This gives the protein CSVETADYEQYF.

V usage is TRBV6-5 and J usage is TRBJ2-7; 8 bases agree with TRBD1. Germline V CDR1 and CDR2: MNHEY, SVGAGI. The ends lost 4 bases at V and 2 bases at J; junction bases unmatched: 10. The CDR3 length is 16 residues. The CDR3 DNA follows: TGTGCCAGCAGTTCACAGCCGGAGACAGGGGCCTACGAGCAGTACTTC. Translating gives CASSSQPETGAYEQYF.

The chain recombines TRBV11-2 with TRBJ2-2; D gene unclear. Per germline, CDR1 SGHAT and CDR2 FQNNGV. The CDR3 loop spans 17 amino acids. Trimming removed 1 base at V and 5 bases at J, with 17 bases between. CDR3 region: CASSLVFVNGRTGELFF. The CDR3, as DNA: TGTGCCAGCAGCTTAGTTTTCGTCAACGGACGTACCGGGGAGCTGTTTTTT.

Here the CDR3 DNA reads TGTGCCAGCAGCTTAGGGATATATCAGCCCCAGCATTTT. Its protein is CASSLGIYQPQHF. The J gene is TRBJ1-5, the V gene TRBV7-2; no clear D gene. Germline-derived CDR1 and CDR2 are SGHTA and FQGNSA. The CDR3 has 13 amino acids. V was cut by 1 base and J by 5 bases, with 6 bases left in between.

V and J are TRBV5-6 and TRBJ2-7; perhaps TRBD2 as D (5 bases). The germline V gene has CDR1 SGHDT and CDR2 YYEEEE. The germline V and J ends were trimmed by 1 base and 7 bases, with 9 bases remaining between them. The CDR3 is made up of 12 amino acids. The DNA of the CDR3 is TGTGCCAGCAGCTTGAACCGGAGGGAGCAGTACTTC. The encoded protein is CASSLNRREQYF.

V and J are TRBV29-1 and TRBJ2-3, with 12 positions matching TRBD2. Germline V CDR1 and CDR2: SQVTM, ANQGSEA. CDR3 length equals 19 residues. V shed 6 bases and J 1 base; nucleotides not matched to a gene: 17. CDR3 in amino acids: CSVKGWTSGEFSGTDTQYF. DNA of the CDR3: TGCAGCGTGAAGGGGTGGACTAGCGGGGAATTTTCAGGCACAGATACGCAGTATTTT.

The chain links TRBV28 to TRBJ2-7, with 7 bases identical to TRBD1. This CDR3 is 12 amino acids long. The V gene's germline CDR1 is MDHEN and CDR2 SYDVKM. The junction had 4 bases not matched to a gene; V was cut back by 5 bases and J by 6 bases. The CDR3 spells CASSQQGFEQYF. The CDR3 bases are TGTGCCAGCAGTCAACAGGGGTTCGAGCAGTACTTC.

This chain links TRBV27 with TRBJ2-7; TRBD1 aligns across 7 bases. V dropped 3 bases and J dropped 0; count of bases not matched to a gene: 5. Germline V gene lookup returns CDR1 MNHEY and CDR2 SMNVEV (reference sequence). The CDR3 sequence is 15 residues long. The CDR3 DNA reads as TGTGCCAGCAGTTTGAGGGGGACAGCCTCCTACGAGCAGTACTTC. This encodes CASSLRGTASYEQYF.

The chain couples TRBV5-1 to TRBJ2-1; a possible D gene is TRBD2 (6 bases). Per the germline V gene, CDR1 is SGHRS and CDR2 is YFSETQ. The CDR3 is 15 residues long. V was pared by 2 bases and J by 2 bases, with 11 bases between. The CDR3 DNA follows: TGCGCCAGCAGCTTATCGGCGGGAACCTACAATGAGCAGTTCTTC. Translated: CASSLSAGTYNEQFF.

The chain recombines TRBV29-1 with TRBJ2-7, with 16 bases aligning to TRBD2. CDR3 length: 14 amino acids. The ends lost 6 bases at V and 6 bases at J; junction bases unmatched: 5. Germline CDR1 and CDR2: SQVTM and ANQGSEA. CDR3 sequence reads: CSVEGTSGRGEQYF. As DNA, the CDR3 is TGCAGCGTCGAGGGGACTAGCGGGAGGGGCGAGCAGTACTTC.

The V gene is TRBV27, the J gene TRBJ2-3; 7 nucleotides agree with TRBD2. J gave up 2 bases and V 3 bases, and 5 bases lay outside the gene matches. This CDR3 has 15 amino acids. Germline CDR1 MNHEY, CDR2 SMNVEV (reference sequence). The CDR3 nucleotides read TGTGCCAGCAGTTTGGGAGGGCCGATCACAGATACGCAGTATTTT. It translates to CASSLGGPITDTQYF.

The J gene is TRBJ2-5, the V gene TRBV9; 8 nucleotides align to TRBD2. The end of the DNA fits TRBJ2-7 better, so the J call may be wrong. The length of the CDR3 is 16 residues. Germline loops: CDR1 SGDLS, CDR2 YYNGEE. This CDR3 is CASSPTGRALFYEQYF. The CDR3 nucleotides read TGTGCCAGCAGCCCTACCGGGAGGGCACTCTTCTACGAGCAGTACTTC.

The genes are TRBV7-2 and TRBJ2-5; 7 bases map to TRBD1. V shed 1 base, J shed 2 bases, and the junction held 1 base outside the gene matches. Germline loops: CDR1 SGHTA, CDR2 FQGNSA. The CDR3 loop spans 14 amino acids. CDR3 sequence: CASSLGQGQETQYF. The CDR3 nucleotides are TGTGCCAGCAGCTTAGGACAGGGACAAGAGACCCAGTACTTC.